The rows below give T cell receptor beta chains drawn from one sample of a study of patients and donors after allogeneic stem cell transplantation. TCRdb reprocessed the RT-PCR reads with MiXCR, giving one entry per CDR3 protein. The profile shows about a million distinct CDR3 sequences, 18% of them singletons. The source material was blood, either unsorted or a sorted T cell fraction (not recorded which). The receptors stem from a human donor who was either an allogeneic HSCT recipient or a stem cell or donor lymphocyte infusion donor (not recorded which). It is not recorded whose cells these are; they may come from a transplant donor. The CDR3 runs from the conserved cysteine through the conserved F or W. D genes are given only for firm matches. Size is omitted from some rows. Given values are once, few, many or a class for expanded clones.

length	V	J	size	D	CDR3	DNA
14	TRBV20-1	TRBJ2-3	few	NA	CSAPPAPSTDTQYF	TGCAGTGCCCCTCCTGCACCTAGCACAGATACGCAGTATTTT
16	TRBV29-1	TRBJ2-5	NA	NA	CSVQPTEGPSQETQYF	TGCAGCGTCCAACCTACAGAGGGGCCTTCACAAGAGACCCAGTACTTC
14	TRBV20-1	TRBJ2-5	once	TRBD2	CSASGLAGAETQYF	TGCAGTGCTAGCGGACTAGCGGGAGCGGAGACCCAGTACTTC
12	TRBV5-1	TRBJ1-2	NA	TRBD1	CASSWGTDGYTF	TGCGCCAGCAGCTGGGGGACAGATGGCTACACCTTC
16	TRBV5-1	TRBJ1-4	NA	NA	CASSLGSHSSNEKLFF	TGCGCCAGCAGCTTGGGCTCACACTCAAGCAATGAAAAACTGTTTTTT
11	TRBV10-3	TRBJ1-2	many	NA	CAISEEYGYTF	TGTGCCATCAGTGAAGAGTATGGCTACACCTTC
14	TRBV20-1	TRBJ2-1	few	NA	CSARDLSSYNEQFF	TGCAGTGCAAGGGACTTGAGCTCCTACAATGAGCAGTTCTTC
15	TRBV3-1	TRBJ1-6	many	NA	CASSQGGGPNSPLHF	TGTGCCAGCAGCCAAGGTGGGGGGCCCAATTCACCCCTCCACTTT
14	TRBV27	TRBJ2-3	few	NA	CASSSQLVADTQYF	TGTGCCAGCAGTTCCCAACTGGTGGCAGATACGCAGTATTTT
12	TRBV5-6	TRBJ2-5	many	NA	CASSRGVETQYF	TGTGCCAGCAGCCGCGGCGTGGAGACCCAGTACTTC
12	TRBV29-1	TRBJ1-1	many	NA	CSVGRMNTEAFF	TGCAGCGTTGGTAGGATGAACACTGAAGCTTTCTTT
15	TRBV5-1	TRBJ2-5	NA	NA	CASSSLMGDQETQYF	TGCGCCAGCAGCTCCCTAATGGGAGACCAAGAGACCCAGTACTTC
13	TRBV6-1	TRBJ1-1	NA	NA	CASSEAAGYKAFF	TGTGCCAGCAGTGAAGCAGCGGGGTATAAAGCTTTCTTT